This T cell receptor (beta chain) was retrieved from a study of shared T cell receptors in the human thymus. Data came from immunoSEQ multiplex PCR; TCRdb stores just in-frame clones and leaves some out. The sample shows 500,000 to 550,000 clones, about 80% of them seen only once. Looked up from germline, CDR1 is GTSNPN and CDR2 is SVGIG (reference sequence). CDR3 length: 19 amino acids. J gave up 1 base and V 1 base, and 18 bases lay outside the gene matches. This sample was also put to use in a study of human thymus T cells.

The receptor comes from a boy in the first two years of life with a congenital heart defect. The chain is built from TRBV30 and TRBJ2-7, with 8 bases lining up with TRBD2. The sample consisted of thymocytes. CDR3 in DNA: TGTGCCTGGAGTGAAAGGGGGGACACCGGGACTAGAAGTTCCTACGAGCAGTACTTC. Translated, it gives CAWSERGDTGTRSSYEQYF.